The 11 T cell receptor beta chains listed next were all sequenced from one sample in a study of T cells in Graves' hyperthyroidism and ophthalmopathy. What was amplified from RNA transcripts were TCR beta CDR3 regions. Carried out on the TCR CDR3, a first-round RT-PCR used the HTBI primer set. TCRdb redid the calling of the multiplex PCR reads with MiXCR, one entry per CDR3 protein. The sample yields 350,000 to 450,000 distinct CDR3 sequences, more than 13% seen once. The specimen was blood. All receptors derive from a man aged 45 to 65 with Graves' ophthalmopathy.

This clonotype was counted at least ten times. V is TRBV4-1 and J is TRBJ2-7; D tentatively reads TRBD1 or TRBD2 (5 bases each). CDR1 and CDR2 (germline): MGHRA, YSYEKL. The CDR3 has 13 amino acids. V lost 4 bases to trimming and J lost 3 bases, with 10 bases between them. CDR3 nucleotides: TGCGCCAGCAGCCCCAGGGAGAACTACGAGCAGTACTTC. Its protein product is CASSPRENYEQYF.

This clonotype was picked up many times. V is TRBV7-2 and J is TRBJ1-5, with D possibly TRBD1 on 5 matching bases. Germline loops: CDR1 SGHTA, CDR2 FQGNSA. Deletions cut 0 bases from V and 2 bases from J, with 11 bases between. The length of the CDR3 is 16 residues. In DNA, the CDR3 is TGTGCCAGCAGCTTAGCGGAGGGGAATCGCAATCAGCCCCAGCATTTT. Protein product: CASSLAEGNRNQPQHF. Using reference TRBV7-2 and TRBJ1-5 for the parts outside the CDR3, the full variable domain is GAGVSQSPSNKVTEKGKDVELRCDPISGHTALYWYRQSLGQGLEFLIYFQGNSAPDKSGLPSDRFSAERTGGSVSTLTIQRTQQEDSAVYLCASSLAEGNRNQPQHFGDGTRLSIL.

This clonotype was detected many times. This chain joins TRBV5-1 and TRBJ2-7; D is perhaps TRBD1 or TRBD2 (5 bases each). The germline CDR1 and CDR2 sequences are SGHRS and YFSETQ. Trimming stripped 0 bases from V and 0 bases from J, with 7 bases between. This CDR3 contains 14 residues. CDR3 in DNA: TGCGCCAGCAGCTTGGCCGGGACCTCCTACGAGCAGTACTTC. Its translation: CASSLAGTSYEQYF. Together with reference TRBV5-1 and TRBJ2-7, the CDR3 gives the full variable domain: KAGVTQTPRYLIKTRGQQVTLSCSPISGHRSVSWYQQTPGQGLQFLFEYFSETQRNKGNFPGRFSGRQFSNSRSEMNVSTLELGDSALYLCASSLAGTSYEQYFGPGTRLTVT.

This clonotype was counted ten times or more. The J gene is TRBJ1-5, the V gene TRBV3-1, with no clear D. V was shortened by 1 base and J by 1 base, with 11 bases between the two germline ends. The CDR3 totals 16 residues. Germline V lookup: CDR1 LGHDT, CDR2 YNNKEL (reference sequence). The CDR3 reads CASSQGSLHSNQPQHF. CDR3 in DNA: TGTGCCAGCAGCCAAGGAAGTTTACACAGCAATCAGCCCCAGCATTTT.

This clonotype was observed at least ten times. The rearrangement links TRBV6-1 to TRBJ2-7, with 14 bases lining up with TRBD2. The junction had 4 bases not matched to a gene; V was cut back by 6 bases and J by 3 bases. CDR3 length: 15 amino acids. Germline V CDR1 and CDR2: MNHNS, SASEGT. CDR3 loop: CASRLGTSGSYEQYF. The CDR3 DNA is TGTGCCAGCAGGTTAGGGACTAGCGGGAGCTACGAGCAGTACTTC.

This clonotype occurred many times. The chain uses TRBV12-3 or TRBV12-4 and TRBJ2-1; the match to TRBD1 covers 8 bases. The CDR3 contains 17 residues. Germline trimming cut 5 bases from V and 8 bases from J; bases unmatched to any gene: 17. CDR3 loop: CASSLRTGIPPGDEQFF. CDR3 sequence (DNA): TGTGCCAGCAGTCTCAGGACAGGGATCCCGCCTGGGGATGAGCAGTTCTTC.

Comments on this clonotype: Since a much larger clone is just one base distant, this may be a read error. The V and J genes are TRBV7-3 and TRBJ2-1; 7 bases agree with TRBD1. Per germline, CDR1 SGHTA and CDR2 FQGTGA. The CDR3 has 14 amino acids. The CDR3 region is CAGSPYRGQDEQFF. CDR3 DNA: TGTGCCGGCAGCCCTTACAGGGGCCAGGATGAGCAGTTCTTC. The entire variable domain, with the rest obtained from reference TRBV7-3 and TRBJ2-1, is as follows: GAGVSQTPSNKVTEKGKYVELRCDPISGHTALYWYRQSLGQGPEFLIYFQGTGAADDSGLPNDRFFAVRPEGSVSTLKIQRTERGDSAVYLCAGSPYRGQDEQFFGPGTRLTVL.

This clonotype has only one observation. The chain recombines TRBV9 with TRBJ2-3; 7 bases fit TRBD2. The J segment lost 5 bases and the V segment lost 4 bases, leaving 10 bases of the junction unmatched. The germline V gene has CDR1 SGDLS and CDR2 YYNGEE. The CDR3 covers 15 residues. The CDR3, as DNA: TGTGCCAGCAGCTTGGCGGGAGAGAATATAGATACGCAGTATTTT. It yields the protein CASSLAGENIDTQYF.

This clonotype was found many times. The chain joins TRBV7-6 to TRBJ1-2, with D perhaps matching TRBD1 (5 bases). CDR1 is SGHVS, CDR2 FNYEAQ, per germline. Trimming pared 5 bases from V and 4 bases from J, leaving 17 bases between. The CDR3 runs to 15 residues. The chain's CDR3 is CASSPTAITTYGYTF. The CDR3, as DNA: TGTGCCAGCAGCCCGACAGCGATCACTACCTATGGCTACACCTTC. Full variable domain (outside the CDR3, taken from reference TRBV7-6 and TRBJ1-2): GAGVSQSPRYKVTKRGQDVALRCDPISGHVSLYWYRQALGQGPEFLTYFNYEAQQDKSGLPNDRFSAERPEGSISTLTIQRTEQRDSAMYRCASSPTAITTYGYTFGSGTRLTVV.

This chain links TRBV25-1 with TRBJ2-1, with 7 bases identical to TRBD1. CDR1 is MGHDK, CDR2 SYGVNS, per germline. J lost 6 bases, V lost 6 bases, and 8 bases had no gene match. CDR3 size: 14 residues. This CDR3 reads CASSPGQLINEQFF. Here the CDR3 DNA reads TGTGCCAGCAGCCCGGGACAGCTTATCAATGAGCAGTTCTTC.

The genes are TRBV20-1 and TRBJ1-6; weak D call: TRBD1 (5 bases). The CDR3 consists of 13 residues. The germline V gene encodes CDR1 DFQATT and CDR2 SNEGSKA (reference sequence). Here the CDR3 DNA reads TGCGGGCTGGCAGGGAGTAATAATTCACCCCTCCACTTT. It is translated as CGLAGSNNSPLHF.